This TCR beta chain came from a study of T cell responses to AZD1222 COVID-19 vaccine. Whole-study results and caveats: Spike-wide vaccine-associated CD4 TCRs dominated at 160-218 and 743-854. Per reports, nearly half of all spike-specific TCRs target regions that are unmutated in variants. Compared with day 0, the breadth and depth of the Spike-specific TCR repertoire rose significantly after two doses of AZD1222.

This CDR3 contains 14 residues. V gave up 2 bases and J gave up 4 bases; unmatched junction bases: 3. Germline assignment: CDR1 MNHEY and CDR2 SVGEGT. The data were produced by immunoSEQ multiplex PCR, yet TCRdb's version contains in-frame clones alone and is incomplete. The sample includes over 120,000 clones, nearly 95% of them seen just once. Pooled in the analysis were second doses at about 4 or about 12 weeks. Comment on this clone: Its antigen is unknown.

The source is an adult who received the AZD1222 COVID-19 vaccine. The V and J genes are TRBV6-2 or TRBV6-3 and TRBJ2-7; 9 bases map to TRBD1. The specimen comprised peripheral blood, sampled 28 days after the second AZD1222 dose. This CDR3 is CASSYIGQGYEQYF. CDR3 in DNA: TGTGCCAGCAGTTACATAGGACAGGGGTACGAGCAGTACTTC.